This T cell receptor (beta chain) is drawn from a study of blood T cell repertoires in COVID-19. The V gene's germline CDR1 is SNHLY and CDR2 FYNNEI. Trimming took off 5 bases at V and 0 bases at J, with 3 bases between the two ends. CDR3 length: 12 residues. Produced via immunoSEQ multiplex PCR; TCRdb's table is partial and in-frame only. The data hold roughly 250,000 clones, with roughly nine tenths observed a single time. The chain uses TRBV2 and TRBJ2-3; D not resolved. This receptor was obtained from a man between 60 and 70 years old who had recovered from COVID-19. Source material: peripheral blood. This CDR3 reads CASSPSTDTQYF. The CDR3 DNA reads as TGTGCCAGCAGTCCTAGCACAGATACGCAGTATTTT.